This T cell receptor beta chain was found in a study of blood T cell repertoires in COVID-19. Study background: Samples representing acute and convalescent COVID-19 were sourced from the United States, Italy and Spain. Sources were T cells, B-cell-depleted T cells, or PBMCs; the material itself was cDNA or gDNA.

The CDR3 consists of 16 residues. Looked up from germline, CDR1 is MNHEY and CDR2 is SVGAGI. The ends lost 4 bases at V and 4 bases at J; junction bases unmatched: 7. Per the authors' pipeline: Using reference gene primer amplification, nucleated cell counts were estimated. Repertoires were generated with immunoSEQ multiplex PCR, while TCRdb's copy carries only in-frame clones and drops some. V, J and clone size derive from that table, while D and trimming were established from the DNA sequence. This table holds about 210,000 clones, 92% found once. The chain links TRBV6-5 to TRBJ2-2, with 9 positions matching TRBD1. The origin of this receptor is a young man with acute or convalescent COVID-19. Sequenced: peripheral blood. The CDR3 region is CASSSQGALGTGELFF. CDR3 bases: TGTGCCAGCAGTTCACAGGGGGCGCTTGGCACCGGGGAGCTGTTTTTT.